These T cell receptor beta chains were read from a single sample in a study of T cells in Graves' hyperthyroidism and ophthalmopathy. Each CDR3 protein is one row after TCRdb ran MiXCR on the multiplex PCR reads. The repertoire holds about 590,000 distinct CDR3 sequences, less than 20% seen once, with around 7.5% in the top ten. Sequences were obtained from blood. Receptor source: a young woman with Graves' hyperthyroidism. The CDR3 runs from the conserved cysteine through the conserved F or W. A D gene is named only where the DNA matches it firmly. Size values are once, few and many counts, or a class for expanded clones, and some rows have none.

V	J	size	D	CDR3	DNA
TRBV12-3/TRBV12-4	TRBJ2-7	NA	TRBD2	CASSLFISGTSGSYEQYF	TGTGCCAGCAGTTTGTTCATCTCCGGAACTAGCGGCTCCTACGAGCAGTACTTC
TRBV18	TRBJ1-1	NA	TRBD1	CASSPQGQDVTEAFF	TGTGCCAGCTCACCACAAGGACAGGATGTTACTGAAGCTTTCTTT
TRBV6-6	TRBJ2-7	NA	NA	CASSYLVPGTPGEQYF	TGTGCCAGCAGTTACCTAGTCCCCGGGACCCCCGGGGAACAGTACTTC
TRBV6-2/TRBV6-3	TRBJ2-3	many	NA	CASSYGQESTDTQYF	TGTGCCAGCAGTTACGGTCAGGAATCCACAGATACGCAGTATTTT
TRBV27	TRBJ2-3	many	NA	CASKTSSTDTQYF	TGTGCCAGCAAAACTTCTAGCACAGATACGCAGTATTTT
TRBV4-2	TRBJ1-1	few	TRBD1	CASSESVGTGPAFF	TGTGCCAGCAGCGAATCGGTCGGGACAGGGCCCGCTTTCTTT
TRBV7-2	TRBJ2-2	many	NA	CASSLVHTGELFF	TGTGCCAGCAGCTTAGTACACACCGGGGAGCTGTTTTTT
TRBV7-8	TRBJ2-7	NA	NA	CASSFYVGLYEQYF	TGTGCCAGCAGCTTTTATGTGGGTTTGTACGAGCAGTACTTC
TRBV7-2	TRBJ1-1	NA	NA	CASSLVGGRVDTEAFF	TGTGCCAGCAGCTTAGTCGGGGGGCGGGTGGACACTGAAGCTTTCTTT
TRBV6-1	TRBJ2-1	NA	NA	CASSSRSEQNNEQFF	TGTGCCAGCAGTTCCAGGTCGGAGCAAAACAATGAGCAGTTCTTC
TRBV7-3	TRBJ2-2	many	NA	CASSFSAENTGELFF	TGTGCCAGCAGCTTCTCAGCGGAAAACACCGGGGAGCTGTTTTTT
TRBV5-5	TRBJ2-2	NA	TRBD2	CASSFIREGSGELFF	TGTGCCAGCAGCTTTATACGGGAGGGCTCCGGGGAGCTGTTTTTT
TRBV28	TRBJ2-2	many	NA	CASRKDLGGELFF	TGTGCCAGCAGGAAGGACTTGGGCGGGGAGCTGTTTTTT
TRBV30	TRBJ2-3	NA	TRBD2	CAWSHKREGMVTDTQYF	TGTGCCTGGAGTCACAAGCGGGAGGGCATGGTCACAGATACGCAGTATTTT
TRBV11-2	TRBJ2-7	many	NA	CASSPILGRSEQYF	TGTGCCAGCAGCCCGATATTGGGGCGGAGCGAGCAGTACTTC
TRBV4-1	TRBJ1-2	few	NA	CASSHGDRRNYGYTF	TGCGCCAGCAGCCACGGAGACAGGAGGAACTATGGCTACACCTTC
TRBV30	TRBJ1-4	many	NA	CAWSVGATNEKLFF	TGTGCCTGGAGTGTAGGCGCAACTAATGAAAAACTGTTTTTT
TRBV5-1	TRBJ1-1	few	TRBD1	CASSLPTGPKAEAFF	TGCGCCAGCAGCTTACCGACAGGGCCGAAGGCTGAAGCTTTCTTT
TRBV10-3	TRBJ2-1	few	TRBD2	CAISGGLAGPYNEQFF	TGTGCCATCAGTGGGGGACTAGCGGGACCCTACAATGAGCAGTTCTTC
TRBV3-1	TRBJ2-2	many	TRBD2	CASSQGLAAGELFF	TGTGCCAGCAGCCAAGGACTAGCCGCCGGGGAGCTGTTTTTT
TRBV5-1	TRBJ1-1	many	NA	CASSLSGFDGITEAFF	TGCGCCAGCAGCTTGAGCGGGTTTGATGGGATCACTGAAGCTTTCTTT
TRBV15	TRBJ1-5	many	NA	CATSREVNQPQHF	TGTGCCACCAGCAGAGAGGTTAATCAGCCCCAGCATTTT
TRBV6-2/TRBV6-3	TRBJ2-7	many	NA	CASNRGGSYEQYF	TGTGCCAGCAATAGAGGGGGCTCCTACGAGCAGTACTTC
TRBV20-1	TRBJ1-5	few	NA	CSARTQWDQPQHF	TGCAGTGCTAGAACACAGTGGGATCAGCCCCAGCATTTT
TRBV12-3/TRBV12-4	TRBJ2-1	many	NA	CASSLYGAVSDEQFF	TGTGCCAGCAGTTTATATGGTGCTGTATCCGATGAGCAGTTCTTC
TRBV7-9	TRBJ2-1	many	NA	CASSWGRVPDNEQFF	TGTGCCAGCAGCTGGGGGCGCGTTCCCGACAATGAGCAGTTCTTC